The subject of this entry is one T cell receptor beta chain. Its antigen is not identified. The read is 3 residues too short to cover the CDR3 end, so that end is filled in from the germline J gene. The data belong to a study of T cells in women clearing cervical HPV infection. Germline V CDR1 and CDR2: MDHEN, SYDVKM. With 3 bases removed from V and 5 bases from J, the gap between germline ends came to 14 bases. This CDR3 has 14 residues. HPV was found by MY09/MY11 PCR and dot-blot genotyping. Study-level findings and limits: Richness plus V gene abundances separated cases from controls with AUC less than 0.9.

Using immunoSEQ multiplex PCR, the repertoire was profiled, and TCRdb retains in-frame clones only, with some absent. The sample's table shows roughly 40,000 clones. Sequencing was performed on blood buffy coat. The TCR comes from a woman aged 18 to 75 with a cervical HPV16 infection that either progressed to CIN3+ or cleared (not recorded which). This chain links TRBV28 with TRBJ2-7; weak D call: TRBD1 (6 bases). The CDR3 bases that were read are TGTGCCAGCAGTTTTGAGCGGCAGGGGAACGAG. It codes for CASSFERQGNE. The whole CDR3 sequence reads CASSFERQGNEQYF.